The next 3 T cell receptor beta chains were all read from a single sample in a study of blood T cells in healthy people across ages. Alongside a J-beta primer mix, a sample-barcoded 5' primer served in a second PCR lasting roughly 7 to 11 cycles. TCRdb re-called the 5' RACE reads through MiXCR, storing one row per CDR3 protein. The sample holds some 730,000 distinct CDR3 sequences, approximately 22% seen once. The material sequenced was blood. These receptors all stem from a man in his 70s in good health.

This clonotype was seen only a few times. CDR3 DNA: TGTGCCAGCTCATCTCAGACTAGCGGGTCCTACAATGAGCAGTTCTTC. This encodes CASSSQTSGSYNEQFF. The chain is built from TRBV18 and TRBJ2-1; TRBD2 matches 10 bases. With V trimmed by 5 bases and J by 1 base, 5 bases remained unmatched. The V gene's germline CDR1 is KGHSH and CDR2 LQKENI. CDR3 length equals 16 residues.

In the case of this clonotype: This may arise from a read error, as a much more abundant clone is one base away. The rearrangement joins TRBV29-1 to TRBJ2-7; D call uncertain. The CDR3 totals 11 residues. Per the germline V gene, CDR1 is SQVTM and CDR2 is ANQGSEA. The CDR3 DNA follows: TGCAGCGTTCTCTACTCCTACGAGCTGTACTTC. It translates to CSVLYSYELYF.

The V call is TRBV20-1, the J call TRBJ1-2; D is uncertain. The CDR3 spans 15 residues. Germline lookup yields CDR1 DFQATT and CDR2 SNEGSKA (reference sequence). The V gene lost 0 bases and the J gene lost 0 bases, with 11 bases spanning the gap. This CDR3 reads CSARDRSVTNYGYTF. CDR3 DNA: TGCAGTGCTAGAGATCGGTCAGTAACTAACTATGGCTACACCTTC.